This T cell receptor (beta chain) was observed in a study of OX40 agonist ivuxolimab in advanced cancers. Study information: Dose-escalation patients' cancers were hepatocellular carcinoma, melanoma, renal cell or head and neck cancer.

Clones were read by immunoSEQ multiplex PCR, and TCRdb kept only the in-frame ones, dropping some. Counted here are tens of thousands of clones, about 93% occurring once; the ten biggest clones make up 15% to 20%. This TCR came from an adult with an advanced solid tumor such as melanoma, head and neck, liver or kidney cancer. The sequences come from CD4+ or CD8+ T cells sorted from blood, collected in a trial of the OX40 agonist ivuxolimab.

This CDR3 is CASSSREGNEQFF. The CDR3 DNA follows: TGTGCCAGCAGTTCCAGGGAGGGCAATGAGCAGTTCTTC. J is TRBJ2-1 and V is TRBV27; 7 nucleotides agree with TRBD2. The V segment lost 4 bases and the J segment 6 bases; nucleotides outside the gene matches: 3. In germline, CDR1 is MNHEY, CDR2 SMNVEV (reference sequence). The CDR3 length is 13 residues.